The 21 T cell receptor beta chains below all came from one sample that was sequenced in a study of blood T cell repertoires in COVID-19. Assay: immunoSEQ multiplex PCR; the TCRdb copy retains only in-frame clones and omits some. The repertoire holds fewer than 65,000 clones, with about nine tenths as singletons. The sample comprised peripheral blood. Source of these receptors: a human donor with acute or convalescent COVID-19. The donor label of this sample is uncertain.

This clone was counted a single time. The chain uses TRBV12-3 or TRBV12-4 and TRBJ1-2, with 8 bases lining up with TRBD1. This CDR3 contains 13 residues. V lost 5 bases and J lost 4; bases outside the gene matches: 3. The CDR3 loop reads CASSTGGSYGYTF. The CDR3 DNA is TGTGCCAGCAGTACAGGGGGTAGCTATGGCTACACCTTC.

The CDR3: CASSQGRNYEQYF. CDR3 coding DNA: TGTGCCAGCAGCCAAGGCAGGAACTACGAGCAGTACTTC. This rearrangement joins TRBV3-1 (or the pseudogene TRBV3-2) to TRBJ2-7; no firm D call. V was trimmed by 1 base and J by 3 bases, leaving 7 bases between them. The germline CDR1 and CDR2 sequences are LGHDT and YNNKEL (reference sequence). The CDR3 consists of 13 residues.

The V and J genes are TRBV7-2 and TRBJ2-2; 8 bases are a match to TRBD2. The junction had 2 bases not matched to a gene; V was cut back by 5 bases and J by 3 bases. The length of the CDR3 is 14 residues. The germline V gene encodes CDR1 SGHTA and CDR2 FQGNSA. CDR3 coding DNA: TGTGCCAGCAGCCGGGGGGGGTACACCGGGGAGCTGTTTTTT. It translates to CASSRGGYTGELFF.

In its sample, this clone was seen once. CDR3 sequence reads: CASSPTRGGTNTGELFF. CDR3 bases: TGTGCCAGCAGCCCCACGCGGGGGGGAACTAACACCGGGGAGCTGTTTTTT. The V call is TRBV4-2, the J call TRBJ2-2, with 9 bases that match TRBD2. The CDR3 runs to 17 residues. V shed 4 bases and J 2 bases; nucleotides not matched to a gene: 8. CDR1 is LGHNA, CDR2 YNFKEQ, per germline.

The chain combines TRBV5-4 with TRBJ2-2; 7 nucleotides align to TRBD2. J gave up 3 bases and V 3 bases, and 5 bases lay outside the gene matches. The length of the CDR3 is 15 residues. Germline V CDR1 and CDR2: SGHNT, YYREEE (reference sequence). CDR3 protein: CASSYPRGDTGELFF. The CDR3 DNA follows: TGTGCCAGCAGCTACCCTCGGGGGGACACCGGGGAGCTGTTTTTT. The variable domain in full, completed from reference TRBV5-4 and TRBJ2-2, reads ETGVTQSPTHLIKTRGQQVTLRCSSQSGHNTVSWYQQALGQGPQFIFQYYREEENGRGNFPPRFSGLQFPNYSSELNVNALELDDSALYLCASSYPRGDTGELFFGEGSRLTVL.

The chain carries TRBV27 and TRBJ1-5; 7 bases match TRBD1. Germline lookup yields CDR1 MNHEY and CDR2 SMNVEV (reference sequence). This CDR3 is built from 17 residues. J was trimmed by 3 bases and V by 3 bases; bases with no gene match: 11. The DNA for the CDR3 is TGTGCCAGCAGTTTCCCACCCGACAGGGTTGACAATCAGCCCCAGCATTTT. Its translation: CASSFPPDRVDNQPQHF.

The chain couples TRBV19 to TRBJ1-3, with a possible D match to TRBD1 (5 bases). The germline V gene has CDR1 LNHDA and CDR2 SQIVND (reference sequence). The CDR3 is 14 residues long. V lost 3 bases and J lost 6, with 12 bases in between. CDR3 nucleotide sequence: TGTGCCAGTAGTATCCAGGGATCGGTAAACACCATATATTTT. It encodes CASSIQGSVNTIYF.

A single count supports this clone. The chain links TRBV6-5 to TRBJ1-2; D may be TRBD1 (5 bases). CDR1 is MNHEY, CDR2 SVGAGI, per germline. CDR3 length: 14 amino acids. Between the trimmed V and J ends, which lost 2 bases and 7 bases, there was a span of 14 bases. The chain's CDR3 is CASSYVPGQGGYTF. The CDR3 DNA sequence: TGTGCCAGCAGTTACGTCCCAGGGCAAGGTGGCTACACCTTC.

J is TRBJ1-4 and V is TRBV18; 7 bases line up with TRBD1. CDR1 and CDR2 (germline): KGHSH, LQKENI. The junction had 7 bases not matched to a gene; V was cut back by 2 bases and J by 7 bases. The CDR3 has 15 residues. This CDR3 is CASSPTGAPGEKLFF. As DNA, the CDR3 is TGTGCCAGCTCACCAACAGGGGCCCCTGGTGAAAAACTGTTTTTT.

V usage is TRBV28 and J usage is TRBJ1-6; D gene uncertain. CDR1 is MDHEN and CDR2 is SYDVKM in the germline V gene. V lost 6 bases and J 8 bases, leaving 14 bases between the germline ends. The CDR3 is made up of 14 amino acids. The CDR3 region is CASSPSVWHSPLHF. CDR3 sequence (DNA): TGTGCCAGCAGCCCTTCTGTTTGGCATTCACCCCTCCACTTT.

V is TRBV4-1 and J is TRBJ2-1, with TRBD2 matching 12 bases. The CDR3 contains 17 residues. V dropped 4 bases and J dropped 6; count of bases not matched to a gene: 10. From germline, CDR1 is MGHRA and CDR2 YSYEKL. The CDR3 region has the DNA TGCGCCAGCAGCCCTCGGACTAGCGGGATGCTGGGCAATGAGCAGTTCTTC. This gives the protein CASSPRTSGMLGNEQFF.

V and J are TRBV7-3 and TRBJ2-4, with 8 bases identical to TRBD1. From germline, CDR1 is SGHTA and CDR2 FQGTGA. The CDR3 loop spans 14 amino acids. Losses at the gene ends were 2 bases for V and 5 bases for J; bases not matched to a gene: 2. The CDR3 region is CASSLGQGENIQYF. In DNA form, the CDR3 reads TGTGCCAGCAGCTTAGGACAGGGAGAAAACATTCAGTACTTC.

Here the CDR3 DNA reads TGTGCCATCAGAGCCGGGGGGGGGACTCTGAATTCACCCCTCCACTTT. Residues: CAIRAGGGTLNSPLHF. The chain links TRBV10-3 to TRBJ1-6, with D possibly matching TRBD1 (5 bases). The CDR3 sequence is 16 residues long. Trimming pared 6 bases from V and 7 bases from J, leaving 19 bases between. The V gene's germline CDR1 is ENHRY and CDR2 SYGVKD.

CDR3 protein: CASMKSNRGITGELFF. In DNA, the CDR3 is TGTGCCAGCATGAAATCCAACAGGGGGATCACCGGGGAGCTGTTTTTT. V usage is TRBV27 and J usage is TRBJ2-2; 8 bases align to TRBD1. Germline assignment: CDR1 MNHEY and CDR2 SMNVEV (reference sequence). The CDR3 runs 16 residues. V dropped 7 bases and J dropped 4; count of bases not matched to a gene: 11.

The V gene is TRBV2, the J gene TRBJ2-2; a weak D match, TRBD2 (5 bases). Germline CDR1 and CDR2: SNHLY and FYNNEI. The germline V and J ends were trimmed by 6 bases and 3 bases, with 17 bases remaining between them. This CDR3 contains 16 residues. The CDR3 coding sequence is TGTGCCAGCAGGGAGGAGCCTAGGTCGGACACCGGGGAGCTGTTTTTT. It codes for CASREEPRSDTGELFF.

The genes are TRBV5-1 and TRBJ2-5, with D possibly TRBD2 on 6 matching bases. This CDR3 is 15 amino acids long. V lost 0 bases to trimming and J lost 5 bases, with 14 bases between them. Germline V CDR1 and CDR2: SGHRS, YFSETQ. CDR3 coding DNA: TGCGCCAGCAGCTTGGGACTGGGGGGTTCGGAGACCCAGTACTTC. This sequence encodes CASSLGLGGSETQYF. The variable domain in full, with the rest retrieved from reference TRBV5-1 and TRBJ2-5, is KAGVTQTPRYLIKTRGQQVTLSCSPISGHRSVSWYQQTPGQGLQFLFEYFSETQRNKGNFPGRFSGRQFSNSRSEMNVSTLELGDSALYLCASSLGLGGSETQYFGPGTRLLVL.

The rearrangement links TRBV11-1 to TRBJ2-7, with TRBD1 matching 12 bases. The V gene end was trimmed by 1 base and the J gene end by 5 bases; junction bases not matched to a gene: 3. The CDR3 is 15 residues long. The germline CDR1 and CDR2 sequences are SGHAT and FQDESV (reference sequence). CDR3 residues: CASSLDGTGGDEQYF. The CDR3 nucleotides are TGTGCCAGCAGCTTAGATGGGACAGGGGGCGACGAGCAGTACTTC. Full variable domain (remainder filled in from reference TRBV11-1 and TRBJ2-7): EAEVAQSPRYKITEKSQAVAFWCDPISGHATLYWYRQILGQGPELLVQFQDESVVDDSQLPKDRFSAERLKGVDSTLKIQPAELGDSAMYLCASSLDGTGGDEQYFGPGTRLTVT.

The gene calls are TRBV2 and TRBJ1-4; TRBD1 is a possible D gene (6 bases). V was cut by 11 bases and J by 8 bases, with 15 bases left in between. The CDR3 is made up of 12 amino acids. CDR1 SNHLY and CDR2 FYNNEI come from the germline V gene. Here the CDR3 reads CAGSGVYEKLFF. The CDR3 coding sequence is TGTGCCGGATCAGGGGTATACGAAAAACTGTTTTTT.

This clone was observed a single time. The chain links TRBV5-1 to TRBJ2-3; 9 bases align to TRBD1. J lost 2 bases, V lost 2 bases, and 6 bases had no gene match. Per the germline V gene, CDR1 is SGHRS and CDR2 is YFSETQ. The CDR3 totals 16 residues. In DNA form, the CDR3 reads TGCGCCAGCAGCTTTGGGGACAGGGAAAACACAGATACGCAGTATTTT. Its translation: CASSFGDRENTDTQYF.

CDR3 coding DNA: TGTGCCAGCAGCTGGGGGGGGACAACCCGCTACTTGAACACTGAAGCTTTCTTT. This sequence encodes CASSWGGTTRYLNTEAFF. The V call is TRBV11-2, the J call TRBJ1-1, with a tentative D call TRBD1 (6 bases). The CDR3 is made up of 18 amino acids. Germline V gives CDR1 SGHAT, CDR2 FQNNGV. V was shortened by 4 bases and J by 0 bases, with 21 bases between the two germline ends. The entire variable domain, with the rest obtained from reference TRBV11-2 and TRBJ1-1, is as follows: EAGVAQSPRYKIIEKRQSVAFWCNPISGHATLYWYQQILGQGPKLLIQFQNNGVVDDSQLPKDRFSAERLKGVDSTLKIQPAKLEDSAVYLCASSWGGTTRYLNTEAFFGQGTRLTVV.

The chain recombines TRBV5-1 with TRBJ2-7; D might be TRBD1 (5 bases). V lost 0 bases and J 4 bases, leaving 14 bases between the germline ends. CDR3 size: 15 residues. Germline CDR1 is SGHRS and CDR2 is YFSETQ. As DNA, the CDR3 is TGCGCCAGCAGCTTGGCCAGGGCTTCCTCTTACGAGCAGTACTTC. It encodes CASSLARASSYEQYF.